Each of the 28 T cell receptor beta chains below was sequenced from the same sample in a study of spatial heterogeneity in lung cancer. Time point noted: sample taken at primary tumor resection. One entry per CDR3 protein, called by TCRdb with MiXCR from the 5' RACE reads. The sample carries more than 2,500 distinct CDR3 sequences, 7% to 9% recorded once. Sample: normal lung tissue next to the tumor, taken at surgery. The source of these receptors is a male donor with early-stage non-small cell lung cancer.

This clonotype was seen ten or more times. The rearrangement uses TRBV29-1 and TRBJ2-2, with D unclear. Germline CDR1 and CDR2: SQVTM and ANQGSEA. V shed 4 bases and J shed 6 bases, with 12 bases lying between them. CDR3 length equals 13 residues. The CDR3 loop reads CSVVLGLAGELFF. Here the CDR3 DNA reads TGCAGCGTTGTGCTGGGTTTGGCCGGGGAGCTGTTTTTT.

The chain joins TRBV28 to TRBJ2-5; D may be TRBD2 (6 bases). The V gene's germline CDR1 is MDHEN and CDR2 SYDVKM. V lost 3 bases, J lost 4 bases, and 21 bases lay in between. The CDR3 runs to 17 residues. The CDR3 sequence: CASSLYKGTSPRETQYF. Here the CDR3 DNA reads TGTGCCAGCAGTTTGTATAAAGGCACTAGCCCCCGAGAGACCCAGTACTTC.

The rearrangement links TRBV7-2 to TRBJ1-6; no firm D call. This CDR3 spans 14 amino acids. Germline V gene lookup returns CDR1 SGHTA and CDR2 FQGNSA. CDR3 amino acids: CASGLNNRNSPLHF. CDR3 DNA sequence: TGTGCTAGCGGCTTAAACAACCGGAATTCACCCCTCCACTTT.

There are a few counts of this clonotype. The chain combines TRBV5-1 with TRBJ2-3; perhaps TRBD1 as D (6 bases). CDR3 length equals 15 residues. V dropped 0 bases and J dropped 2 bases, with 10 bases sitting between them. Germline values: CDR1 SGHRS, CDR2 YFSETQ. CDR3 in amino acids: CASSLADSPTDTQYF. DNA of the CDR3: TGCGCCAGCAGCTTGGCGGACAGCCCCACAGATACGCAGTATTTT.

In its sample, this clonotype is large. The V call is TRBV6-5, the J call TRBJ1-1; 7 bases align to TRBD1. The CDR3 runs to 13 residues. J lost 4 bases, V lost 7 bases, and 6 bases had no gene match. Looked up from germline, CDR1 is MNHEY and CDR2 is SVGAGI. CDR3 protein: CASNLQGSTEAFF. Here the CDR3 DNA reads TGTGCCAGCAATTTACAGGGGAGCACTGAAGCTTTCTTT.

This clonotype is classed as medium-sized. The V gene is TRBV4-3, the J gene TRBJ1-4, with D possibly TRBD1 on 5 matching bases. Germline V gene data show CDR1 as LGHNA and CDR2 as YSLEER. V lost 3 bases and J 14 bases, leaving 22 bases between the germline ends. The CDR3 extends over 15 amino acids. The CDR3 protein is CASSQKPGPDIMLFF. In nucleotides, the CDR3 is TGCGCCAGCAGCCAGAAACCGGGACCTGACATTATGCTGTTTTTT.

In its sample, this clonotype ranks as medium-sized. The V call is TRBV7-2, the J call TRBJ2-3; 16 positions match TRBD2. CDR3 length equals 19 residues. Germline lookup yields CDR1 SGHTA and CDR2 FQGNSA. V trimming: 1 base; J trimming: 5 bases; junction bases outside the gene matches: 9. The CDR3 bases are TGTGCCAGCAGCTTAGGGGAGGGACTAGCGGGAGGGTTTCGAGATACGCAGTATTTT. Its protein product is CASSLGEGLAGGFRDTQYF. The variable domain in full, with the rest retrieved from reference TRBV7-2 and TRBJ2-3, is GAGVSQSPSNKVTEKGKDVELRCDPISGHTALYWYRQSLGQGLEFLIYFQGNSAPDKSGLPSDRFSAERTGGSVSTLTIQRTQQEDSAVYLCASSLGEGLAGGFRDTQYFGPGTRLTVL.

By share, this clonotype counts as medium-sized. V gene TRBV4-1 combines with J gene TRBJ1-2, with 12 positions matching TRBD1. V was pared by 1 base and J by 4 bases, with 7 bases of the junction left unmatched. Per the germline V gene, CDR1 is MGHRA and CDR2 is YSYEKL. The CDR3 covers 17 residues. This CDR3 is CASSQVGQGARRYGYTF. The CDR3 DNA is TGCGCCAGCAGCCAAGTGGGACAGGGGGCTCGTCGCTATGGCTACACCTTC.

In its sample, this clonotype is medium-sized (0.01 to 0.1%). V gene TRBV25-1 combines with J gene TRBJ2-3, with D unclear. Trimming took off 1 base at V and 2 bases at J, with 16 bases between the two ends. This CDR3 has 17 residues. Germline lookup yields CDR1 MGHDK and CDR2 SYGVNS. The CDR3 coding sequence is TGTGCCAGCAGTGAATCGTCTAGTGAGGTGTACACAGATACGCAGTATTTT. Protein sequence: CASSESSSEVYTDTQYF.

The sample holds many counts of this clonotype. The chain has TRBV28 and TRBJ2-3, with 9 bases aligning to TRBD2. With V trimmed by 5 bases and J by 6 bases, 9 bases remained unmatched. Looked up from germline, CDR1 is MDHEN and CDR2 is SYDVKM. The CDR3 is made up of 15 amino acids. CDR3 region: CASSESGTSYDTQYF. The CDR3 DNA sequence: TGTGCCAGCAGTGAATCCGGGACTAGCTACGATACGCAGTATTTT.

In its sample, this clonotype is medium-sized. The CDR3 spells CASSQNSYNSPLHF. CDR3 nucleotides: TGTGCCAGCAGCCAAAACAGCTATAATTCACCCCTCCACTTT. V is TRBV16 and J is TRBJ1-6; D is undetermined. Trimming stripped 2 bases from V and 3 bases from J, with 5 bases between. Germline lookup yields CDR1 KGHSY and CDR2 FQNENV. The CDR3 has 14 amino acids.

By share, this clonotype counts as medium-sized. Here the CDR3 reads CASSEVGSDTQYF. CDR3 nucleotides: TGTGCCAGCAGTGAAGTTGGTTCCGATACGCAGTATTTT. The chain is built from TRBV2 and TRBJ2-3; no firm D call. The CDR3 is made up of 13 amino acids. V was pared by 1 base and J by 6 bases, with 8 bases between. Per germline, CDR1 SNHLY and CDR2 FYNNEI.

CDR3 DNA sequence: TGCAGTGCTAGAGATCTGGTGGCGGGAGGGCCGAATACGCAGTATTTT. Its protein product is CSARDLVAGGPNTQYF. This chain links TRBV20-1 with TRBJ2-3; TRBD2 matches 9 bases. The junction had 11 bases not matched to a gene; V was cut back by 0 bases and J by 7 bases. The CDR3 has 16 residues. Per germline, CDR1 DFQATT and CDR2 SNEGSKA (reference sequence).

By share, this clonotype counts as medium-sized. CDR3 DNA: TGTGCCAGCAGCCTGGGGACAGCCGGTCAGCCCCAGCATTTT. This codes for CASSLGTAGQPQHF. This chain joins TRBV5-5 and TRBJ1-5, with 7 bases lining up with TRBD1. V lost 4 bases and J lost 6; bases outside the gene matches: 7. The CDR3 extends over 14 amino acids. Per the germline V gene, CDR1 is SGHKS and CDR2 is YYEKEE (reference sequence).

The J gene is TRBJ2-3, the V gene TRBV6-1, with D possibly matching TRBD2 (6 bases). Germline V gene sequence: CDR1 MNHNS, CDR2 SASEGT. V was trimmed by 6 bases and J by 4 bases, leaving 17 bases between them. This CDR3 region has 15 residues. CDR3 loop: CASSWEGRPADTQYF. In nucleotides, the CDR3 is TGTGCCAGCAGCTGGGAAGGGAGGCCTGCAGATACGCAGTATTTT.

CDR3 in amino acids: CSARKGGVETQYF. The DNA for the CDR3 is TGCAGTGCTAGAAAAGGGGGCGTAGAGACCCAGTACTTC. This chain joins TRBV20-1 and TRBJ2-5; TRBD1 matches at 7 bases. This CDR3 has 13 amino acids. Germline CDR1 is DFQATT and CDR2 is SNEGSKA (reference sequence). Losses at the gene ends were 2 bases for V and 4 bases for J; bases not matched to a gene: 4.

By frequency in the sample, this clonotype is medium-sized. The rearrangement joins TRBV29-1 to TRBJ1-1; no firm D call. With 5 bases removed from V and 2 bases from J, the gap between germline ends came to 6 bases. The germline V gene encodes CDR1 SQVTM and CDR2 ANQGSEA. The CDR3 is 11 amino acids. As DNA, the CDR3 is TGCAGCGTTATAAGAAACACTGAAGCTTTCTTT. Protein product: CSVIRNTEAFF.

This clonotype is categorized as medium-sized. The chain has TRBV20-1 and TRBJ2-6; 7 bases map to TRBD1. V gave up 4 bases and J gave up 1 base; unmatched junction bases: 7. Germline CDR1 and CDR2: DFQATT and SNEGSKA (reference sequence). The CDR3 runs to 16 residues. Here the CDR3 DNA reads TGCAGTGCTATCCGGGACAGCCAATCTGGGGCCAACGTCCTGACTTTC. Translation gives CSAIRDSQSGANVLTF.

By sample fraction, this clonotype is medium-sized. The chain uses TRBV6-4 and TRBJ2-3, with D unclear. Trimming took 2 bases from V and 2 from J, leaving 5 bases between them. The CDR3 is 13 residues long. CDR1 and CDR2 (germline): MRHNA, SNTAGT. The CDR3 sequence: CASSDAATDTQYF. The DNA of the CDR3 is TGTGCCAGCAGTGACGCGGCCACAGATACGCAGTATTTT.

By share of the sample, this clonotype is medium-sized (0.01 to 0.1%). The rearrangement links TRBV10-2 to TRBJ1-2, with 8 bases fitting TRBD1. Trimming cost V 2 bases and J 7 bases; bases outside gene matches: 3. CDR1 and CDR2 from the germline V gene are WSHSY and SAAADI. The CDR3 has 13 residues. This CDR3 is CASSENRGAGYTF. The CDR3 nucleotides are TGCGCCAGCAGTGAGAACAGGGGGGCTGGCTACACCTTC.

This clonotype is termed medium-sized. The genes are TRBV20-1 and TRBJ1-6, with D unresolved. The V end lost 5 bases, the J end lost 0 bases, and 8 bases lay between the germline ends. The CDR3 runs 14 residues. CDR1 is DFQATT, CDR2 SNEGSKA, per germline (reference sequence). CDR3 in DNA: TGCAGTGCTGCGCGGAGCTCCTATAATTCACCCCTCCACTTT. As protein: CSAARSSYNSPLHF.

This clonotype is medium-sized in the sample. This chain uses TRBV12-3 or TRBV12-4 with TRBJ1-1; the D gene is possibly TRBD1 (5 bases). V was trimmed by 3 bases and J by 1 base, leaving 12 bases between them. CDR3 size: 15 residues. Here the CDR3 reads CASSFPTRANTEAFF. Written as DNA, the CDR3 is TGTGCCAGCAGTTTCCCGACCAGGGCGAACACTGAAGCTTTCTTT.

This clonotype was seen ten or more times. This rearrangement joins TRBV4-2 to TRBJ1-2; D perhaps matches TRBD1 (6 bases). V lost 4 bases, J lost 4 bases, and 16 bases lay in between. The CDR3 length is 15 residues. CDR1 is LGHNA, CDR2 YNFKEQ, per germline. CDR3 residues: CASSRGTNEGYGYTF. In DNA, the CDR3 is TGTGCCAGCAGCCGTGGGACAAACGAGGGCTATGGCTACACCTTC.

This clonotype is judged medium-sized. The chain is built from TRBV29-1 and TRBJ1-4, with 8 bases lining up with TRBD1. This CDR3 has 14 amino acids. The V gene end was trimmed by 4 bases and the J gene end by 6 bases; junction bases not matched to a gene: 7. Germline V lookup: CDR1 SQVTM, CDR2 ANQGSEA. The CDR3 spells CSVAPATGDEKLFF. The CDR3 coding sequence is TGCAGCGTTGCCCCTGCGACAGGGGATGAAAAACTGTTTTTT.

By share, this clonotype counts as medium-sized. The V gene is TRBV13, the J gene TRBJ2-3; TRBD2 aligns across 12 bases. CDR3 length: 17 residues. Germline V gene lookup returns CDR1 PRHDT and CDR2 FYEKMQ (reference sequence). Trimming removed 4 bases from V and 2 bases from J; junction bases left unmatched: 7. For the CDR3, the DNA is TGTGCCAGCAGCTGGACGGGACTAGCGGGCCTCACAGATACGCAGTATTTT. Translating gives CASSWTGLAGLTDTQYF.

The chain carries TRBV7-9 and TRBJ1-1; D uncertain. Looked up from germline, CDR1 is SEHNR and CDR2 is FQNEAQ (reference sequence). V was shortened by 1 base and J by 4 bases, with 10 bases between the two germline ends. The CDR3 has 14 residues. CDR3 sequence (DNA): TGTGCCAGCAGCTTAGGGGGTCTTACCACTGAAGCTTTCTTT. Translation gives CASSLGGLTTEAFF.

V is TRBV4-1 and J is TRBJ2-7; 8 bases are shared with TRBD1. The V segment lost 1 base and the J segment 2 bases; nucleotides outside the gene matches: 4. Germline values: CDR1 MGHRA, CDR2 YSYEKL. CDR3 size: 15 residues. In DNA, the CDR3 is TGCGCCAGCAGCCAAGGGACAGGGTTGGCCTACGAGCAGTACTTC. Residues: CASSQGTGLAYEQYF.

By sample fraction, this clonotype is medium-sized (0.01 to 0.1%). This sequence joins TRBV11-2 and TRBJ2-7, with 7 bases lining up with TRBD2. CDR1 SGHAT and CDR2 FQNNGV come from the germline V gene. V lost 4 bases and J lost 2; bases outside the gene matches: 5. The CDR3 is 14 amino acids. CDR3 sequence (DNA): TGTGCCAGCAGCTCCGGGACTACCGCCTACGAGCAGTACTTC. Translating gives CASSSGTTAYEQYF.